The sample holds a few counts of the clone carrying this TCR beta chain. What it binds is not known. The size of this beta chain means little, since it is a stray read in a library made for alpha chains. The length of the CDR3 is 15 residues. Germline CDR1 is KGHSH and CDR2 is LQKENI. The V and J ends lost 4 bases and 5 bases respectively, with 18 bases between them. The data originate from a study of spatial heterogeneity in lung cancer. Whole-study results and caveats: Tumoral mutation counts were tracked by counts of expanded intratumoral alpha and beta TCRs. The numbers of ubiquitous and regional expanded TCRs correlated with ubiquitous and regional nonsynonymous mutations, respectively.

Time point: sample taken at primary tumor resection. Samples were obtained from around 73 donors, all untreated early-stage non-small cell lung cancer patients. Unsorted samples of tumor, nontumor lung or frozen PBMC had their whole RNA sequenced. Each TCR cDNA molecule carried a unique molecular identifier. TCRdb reprocessed the 5' RACE reads with MiXCR, giving one entry per CDR3 protein. In the table there are 15,000 to 20,000 distinct CDR3 sequences, 8.5% to 10% of which are singletons. This TCR was sampled from a female donor with early-stage non-small cell lung cancer. This chain uses TRBV18 with TRBJ2-7; a weak D match, TRBD1 (6 bases). The sequencing used lung tumor tissue, collected at surgery. CDR3 loop: CASSLRSVRGNEQYF. CDR3 sequence (DNA): TGTGCCAGCTCACTCAGGTCGGTCAGGGGCAACGAGCAGTACTTC.